This TCR beta chain was captured in a study of blood T cell repertoires in COVID-19. Study-wide context: Collection of acute and convalescent COVID-19 samples took place in the United States, Italy and Spain.

Profiled with immunoSEQ multiplex PCR; TCRdb holds only in-frame clones, not every one. The sample holds 110,000 to 150,000 clones, about nine tenths seen once. Everyone who took part was roughly 18 to 89 years old, and they came from some 23 US areas. CDR1 is MDHEN and CDR2 is SYDVKM in the germline V gene. CDR3 length: 11 amino acids. V lost 4 bases and J 4 bases, leaving 5 bases between the germline ends. The sequence was obtained from a middle-aged man who had recovered from COVID-19. Material for sequencing was PBMCs or T cells enriched from blood (not recorded which). This sequence joins TRBV28 and TRBJ2-7, with no clear D. CDR3 sequence (DNA): TGTGCCAGCAGTTCCAGATACGAGCAGTACTTC. Its translation is CASSSRYEQYF. Combining the CDR3 with reference TRBV28 and TRBJ2-7 gives the whole variable domain DVKVTQSSRYLVKRTGEKVFLECVQDMDHENMFWYRQDPGLGLRLIYFSYDVKMKEKGDIPEGYSVSREKKERFSLILESASTNQTSMYLCASSSRYEQYFGPGTRLTVT.